The clone carrying this T cell receptor (beta chain) was detected a few times. Its antigen remains unidentified. The data stem from a study of blood T cells in healthy people across ages. Study-level findings and limits: Naive and antigen-experienced cells were not separated, limiting conclusive comparison.

A second PCR, run for about 7 to 11 cycles, used a sample-barcoded 5' primer plus a J-beta primer mix. MiXCR, applied by TCRdb to the 5' RACE reads, yields one record per CDR3 protein. This sample has just under 550,000 distinct CDR3 sequences, with 24% found just once. CDR1 is SNHLY and CDR2 is FYNNEI in the germline V gene. The CDR3 totals 15 residues. Trimming took off 11 bases at V and 5 bases at J, with 21 bases between the two ends. The data were also submitted as part of a second study, on T cells of mothers and their children. Turning to that study: Donation was provided by three healthy Caucasian mothers along with their six children.

The receptor was derived from a boy aged 5-17 years in good health. The genes are TRBV2 and TRBJ2-2; D remains ambiguous. Sequenced: blood. The CDR3 DNA reads TGTGCCGGCACCAACGACGAAACTCGGACCGGGGAGCTGTTTTTT. This gives the protein CAGTNDETRTGELFF.